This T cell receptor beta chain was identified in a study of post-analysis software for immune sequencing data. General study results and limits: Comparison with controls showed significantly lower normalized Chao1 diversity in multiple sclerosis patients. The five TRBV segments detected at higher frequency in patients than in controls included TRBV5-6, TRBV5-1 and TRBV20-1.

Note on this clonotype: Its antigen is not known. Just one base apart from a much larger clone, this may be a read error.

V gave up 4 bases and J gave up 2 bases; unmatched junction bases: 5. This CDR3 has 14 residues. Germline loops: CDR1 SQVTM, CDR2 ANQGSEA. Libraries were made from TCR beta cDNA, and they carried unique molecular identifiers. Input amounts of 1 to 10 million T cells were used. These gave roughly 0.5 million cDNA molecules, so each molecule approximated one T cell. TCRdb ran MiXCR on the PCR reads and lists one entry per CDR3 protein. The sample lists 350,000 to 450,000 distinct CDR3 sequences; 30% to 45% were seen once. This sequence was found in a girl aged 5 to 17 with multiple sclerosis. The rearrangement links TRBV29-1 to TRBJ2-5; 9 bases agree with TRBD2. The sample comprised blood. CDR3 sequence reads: CSVGLAGTQETQYF. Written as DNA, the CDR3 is TGCAGCGTTGGTCTAGCGGGGACACAAGAGACCCAGTACTTC.